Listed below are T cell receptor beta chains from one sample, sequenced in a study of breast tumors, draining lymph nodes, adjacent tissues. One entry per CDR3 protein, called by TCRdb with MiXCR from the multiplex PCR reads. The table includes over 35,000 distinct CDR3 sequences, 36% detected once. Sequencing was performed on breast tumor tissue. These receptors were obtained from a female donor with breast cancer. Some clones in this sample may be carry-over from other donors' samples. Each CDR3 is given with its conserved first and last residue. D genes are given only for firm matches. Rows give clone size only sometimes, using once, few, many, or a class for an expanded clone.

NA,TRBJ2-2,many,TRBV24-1,CATSDLATVNTGELFF,TGTGCCACCAGTGATTTGGCCACGGTGAACACCGGGGAGCTGTTTTTT
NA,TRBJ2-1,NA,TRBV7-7,CASSLDLRPVNEQFF,TGTGCTAGCAGCTTAGACCTCCGCCCCGTCAATGAGCAGTTCTTC
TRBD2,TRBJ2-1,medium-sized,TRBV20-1,CSATSGRAAEEQFF,TGCAGTGCTACTAGCGGGAGGGCCGCGGAGGAGCAGTTCTTC
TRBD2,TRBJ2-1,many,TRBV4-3,CASSQDIGGRPNNEQFF,TGCGCCAGCAGCCAAGACATCGGGGGGAGACCAAACAATGAGCAGTTCTTC
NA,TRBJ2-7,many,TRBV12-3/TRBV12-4,CASSFSPLEQYF,TGTGCCAGCAGTTTTTCCCCCTTAGAGCAGTACTTC
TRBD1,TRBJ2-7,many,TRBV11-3,CASRQGFYEQYF,TGTGCCAGCAGACAGGGGTTCTACGAGCAGTACTTC
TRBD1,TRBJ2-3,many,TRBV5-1,CASSPGTGGDTQYF,TGCGCCAGCAGCCCAGGGACAGGGGGAGATACGCAGTATTTT
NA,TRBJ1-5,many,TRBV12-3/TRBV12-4,CASSFMGGRQPQHF,TGTGCCAGCAGTTTCATGGGGGGCCGGCAGCCCCAGCATTTT
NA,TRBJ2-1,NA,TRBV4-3,CASSFDRANEQFF,TGCGCCAGCAGCTTCGACCGGGCAAATGAGCAGTTCTTC
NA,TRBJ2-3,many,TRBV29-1,CSVVLSDTQYF,TGCAGCGTTGTGCTCTCAGATACGCAGTATTTT
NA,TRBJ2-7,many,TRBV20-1,CSASYGEQYF,TGCAGTGCTAGTTACGGCGAGCAGTACTTC
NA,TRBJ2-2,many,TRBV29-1,CSALPPYTGELFF,TGCAGCGCCCTGCCACCGTACACCGGGGAGCTGTTTTTT
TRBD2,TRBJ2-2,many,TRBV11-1,CASSLGLALTNTGELFF,TGTGCCAGCAGCTTAGGACTAGCTCTAACCAACACCGGGGAGCTGTTTTTT
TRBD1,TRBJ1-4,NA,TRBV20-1,CSAPVRDRGEKWVF,TGCAGTGCGCCCGTCCGGGACAGAGGTGAAAAGTGGGTTTTT
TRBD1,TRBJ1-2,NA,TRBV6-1,CASLLGTGVSSGYTF,TGTGCCAGCCTTCTGGGTACAGGGGTCTCGTCTGGCTACACCTTC
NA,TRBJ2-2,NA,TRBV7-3,CASSLSAWGTGELFF,TGTGCCAGCAGCTTATCAGCGTGGGGCACCGGGGAGCTGTTTTTT
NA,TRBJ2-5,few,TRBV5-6,CASSLLRQKETQYF,TGTGCCAGCAGCTTGCTGAGACAGAAAGAGACCCAGTACTTC